A single sample is the source of the 7 T cell receptor beta chains below, sequenced in a study of OX40 agonist ivuxolimab in advanced cancers. TCRdb keeps only in-frame clones here, not all; method: immunoSEQ multiplex PCR. The data show 55,000 to 75,000 clones, with 80% to 90% seen just once and approximately 0.75% held by the top ten. Sequenced material: CD4+ or CD8+ T cells sorted from blood, taken in a trial of the OX40 agonist ivuxolimab. The receptors stem from an adult with an advanced solid tumor such as melanoma, head and neck, liver or kidney cancer.

This chain links TRBV19 with TRBJ2-7; 9 positions agree with TRBD2. CDR3 length: 16 amino acids. Trimming at V came to 4 bases and at J to 0 bases, leaving 7 bases not matched to a gene. The germline V gene encodes CDR1 LNHDA and CDR2 SQIVND (reference sequence). This CDR3 reads CASSTFSTSGSYEQYF. CDR3 bases: TGTGCCAGTAGTACATTCTCGACTAGCGGCTCCTACGAGCAGTACTTC.

The gene calls are TRBV5-4 and TRBJ2-1, with D possibly being TRBD2 (5 bases). Germline loops: CDR1 SGHNT, CDR2 YYREEE (reference sequence). V shed 4 bases and J shed 8 bases, with 13 bases lying between them. This CDR3 comprises 13 residues. The CDR3 here is CASSPVSGDEQFF. CDR3 nucleotide sequence: TGTGCCAGCAGCCCGGTGAGCGGCGATGAGCAGTTCTTC.

The rearrangement links TRBV27 to TRBJ2-1; 8 bases agree with TRBD2. The germline CDR1 and CDR2 sequences are MNHEY and SMNVEV (reference sequence). Unmatched junction bases numbered 0, after V lost 2 bases and J lost 0 bases. The CDR3 is 15 amino acids. This CDR3 is CASSLGTSSYNEQFF. The CDR3 bases are TGTGCCAGCAGTTTAGGGACTAGCTCCTACAATGAGCAGTTCTTC.

This clone appeared once. The V and J genes are TRBV14 and TRBJ1-2; 10 bases align to TRBD1. CDR1 and CDR2 from the germline V gene are SGHDN and FVKESK. Unmatched junction bases numbered 5, after V lost 1 base and J lost 3 bases. The CDR3 is made up of 16 amino acids. The CDR3 spells CASSQGATGGYYGYTF. As DNA, the CDR3 is TGTGCCAGCAGCCAAGGCGCGACAGGGGGCTACTATGGCTACACCTTC.

V usage is TRBV6-6 and J usage is TRBJ2-7, with 12 positions matching TRBD2. The CDR3 has 15 residues. J lost 0 bases, V lost 8 bases, and 5 bases had no gene match. Germline CDR1 and CDR2: MNHNY and SVGAGI (reference sequence). CDR3 sequence: CASLTSGGSSYEQYF. The CDR3 nucleotides read TGTGCCAGCCTAACTAGCGGGGGGAGCTCCTACGAGCAGTACTTC.

The chain uses TRBV29-1 and TRBJ2-7; D is unresolved. Germline CDR1 is SQVTM and CDR2 is ANQGSEA. Trimming pared 4 bases from V and 3 bases from J, leaving 13 bases between. The CDR3 totals 13 residues. In DNA form, the CDR3 reads TGCAGCGTTGCTTTGGGCCTGAACTACGAGCAGTACTTC. Translating it yields CSVALGLNYEQYF.

The gene calls are TRBV27 and TRBJ2-3; 12 bases align to TRBD2. From germline, CDR1 is MNHEY and CDR2 SMNVEV (reference sequence). This CDR3 is built from 16 residues. V lost 6 bases to trimming and J lost 6 bases; unmatched junction nucleotides: 10. CDR3 region: CASRQRTSGVGDTQYF. Here the CDR3 DNA reads TGTGCCAGCAGACAACGGACTAGCGGGGTGGGCGATACGCAGTATTTT.